A single TCR beta chain is shown here with its context. As handled by the study authors: Scientists estimated how many nucleated cells there were by amplifying reference gene primers. Sequencing was performed with immunoSEQ multiplex PCR; in TCRdb, only in-frame clones are kept and a portion is missing. That table gives V, J and clone size, and the DNA gave D and trimming. The repertoire holds approximately 94,000 clones, around 90% seen once, with under 5.5% in the top ten. The sample originates from a study of blood T cell repertoires in COVID-19. Study in general: Whether acute or convalescent, the COVID-19 samples came from the United States, Italy and Spain. T cells, B-cell-depleted T cells, or PBMCs supplied cDNA or gDNA.

The sample consisted of peripheral blood. This receptor was taken from a human donor in a cohort sampled during active COVID-19.

The CDR3 region has the DNA TGTGCCAGAGGGGATATCAGGGGTGGAAACACCATATATTTT. This translates into CARGDIRGGNTIYF. The rearrangement uses TRBV2 and TRBJ1-3; D is possibly TRBD1 (6 bases). V lost 9 bases, J lost 3 bases, and 15 bases lay in between. CDR1 is SNHLY, CDR2 FYNNEI, per germline. The CDR3 is 14 residues long. Based on the CDR3 plus reference TRBV2 and TRBJ1-3, the full variable domain is EPEVTQTPSHQVTQMGQEVILRCVPISNHLYFYWYRQILGQKVEFLVSFYNNEISEKSEIFDDQFSVERPDGSNFTLKIRSTKLEDSAMYFCARGDIRGGNTIYFGEGSWLTVV.